This TCR beta chain originates from a study of blood T cell repertoires in COVID-19. At the level of the study: Nucleic acid was either cDNA or gDNA, and it came from T cells, B-cell-depleted T cells, or PBMCs.

This CDR3 comprises 15 residues. In germline, CDR1 is DFQATT, CDR2 SNEGSKA (reference sequence). With 4 bases removed from V and 8 bases from J, the gap between germline ends came to 21 bases. The data were produced by immunoSEQ multiplex PCR, yet TCRdb's version contains in-frame clones alone and is incomplete. The table lists tens of thousands of clones, over 75% of them singletons. This TCR was recovered from a man between 60 and 75 years old with acute or convalescent COVID-19. Sequencing used peripheral blood. The V and J genes are TRBV20-1 and TRBJ2-1; a weak D match, TRBD2 (5 bases). The CDR3 DNA follows: TGCAGTGCTAATGAGGAGACTACCCTTTGGGATGAGCAGTTCTTC. Protein: CSANEETTLWDEQFF.